Listed below are T cell receptor beta chains from one sample, sequenced in a study of cytomegalovirus exposure and HLA in healthy donors. TCRdb's copy holds only in-frame clones and misses some; the assay was immunoSEQ multiplex PCR. The repertoire has 200,000 to 250,000 clones, 60% to 80% of them found once; the top ten carry around 2%. The sequencing input was PBMCs. These receptors were obtained from a man aged 18 to 30 in good health and CMV-seronegative. Both conserved end residues are part of each CDR3. Each record gives: clone size, J gene, V gene, D gene, CDR3 DNA, CDR3 protein. The D gene is left open where the match is weak. Clone size appears in some rows only: once, few, many, or a class for an expanded clone.

>few|TRBJ2-7|TRBV18|TRBD1
TGTGCCAGCTCACTAGACAGGGCCAACTCCTACGAGCAGTACTTC
CASSLDRANSYEQYF
>.|TRBJ1-1|TRBV9|TRBD1
TGTGCCAGCAGCCCAGGGGGTTTTGGGTTGAACACTGAAGCTTTCTTT
CASSPGGFGLNTEAFF
>.|TRBJ1-1|TRBV19|.
TGTGCCAGTTTGGGGGGTAACACTGAAGCTTTCTTT
CASLGGNTEAFF
>.|TRBJ2-1|TRBV28|.
TGTGCCAGCAGCGGGGGAGGCTACAATGAGCAGTTCTTC
CASSGGGYNEQFF
>.|TRBJ1-4|TRBV23-1|TRBD1
TGCGCCAGCAGTCAAGCCGGGACAGGGCGTCACGTACTGTTTTTT
CASSQAGTGRHVLFF
>.|TRBJ2-2|TRBV7-3|TRBD2
TGTGCCAGCAGCTTGCTAGCGGACTATACTGTAAACACCGGGGAGCTGTTTTTT
CASSLLADYTVNTGELFF
>.|TRBJ1-4|TRBV6-1|TRBD1
TGTGCCAGCAGTCCCGGGACAGGGGTAGATGAAAAACTGTTTTTT
CASSPGTGVDEKLFF
>.|TRBJ2-5|TRBV27|TRBD2
TGTGCCAGCAGTTCCGTAGCGGGAGCGCCTCCACGACCCCAGTACTTC
CASSSVAGAPPRPQYF
>.|TRBJ2-7|TRBV19|.
TGTGCCAGTAGTAGGGAGGTTGGGCCCTACGAGCAGTACTTC
CASSREVGPYEQYF
>.|TRBJ2-1|TRBV30|TRBD2
TGTGCCTGGAGTTGGTTTGGAGCGGGGGATTACAATGAGCAGTTCTTC
CAWSWFGAGDYNEQFF
>.|TRBJ1-4|TRBV2|.
TGTGCCAGCAGCGACCCGGACAGTATGATTGAAAAACTGTTTTTT
CASSDPDSMIEKLFF
>.|TRBJ2-5|TRBV21-1|.
TGTGCCAGCAGCAAGCGCTTGAACAGGGGAGAGACCCAGTACTTC
CASSKRLNRGETQYF
>.|TRBJ2-2|TRBV6-1|.
TGTGCCAGCACGTACACCGGGGAGCTGTTTTTT
CASTYTGELFF
>.|TRBJ2-7|TRBV6-5|TRBD1
TGTGCCAGCAGTTCGGGACAGGGGGCGCCGGAGCAGTACTTC
CASSSGQGAPEQYF
>.|TRBJ1-1|TRBV10-3|.
TGTGCCATCAGTGAGTTTCAGCTCAGGGAGGCCACTGAAGCTTTCTTT
CAISEFQLREATEAFF
>few|TRBJ1-2|TRBV2|TRBD1
TGTGCCAGCAGCCACGGGACAGGGGTCGGCTACACCTTC
CASSHGTGVGYTF
>.|TRBJ2-3|TRBV2|.
TGTGCCAGCAGCTACCAGGGGATCAGCACAGATACGCAGTATTTT
CASSYQGISTDTQYF
>.|TRBJ2-1|TRBV5-1|TRBD2
TGCGCCAGCAGCTTAGAGACTAGCGGGGGGCCTTACAATGAGCAGTTCTTC
CASSLETSGGPYNEQFF
>.|TRBJ2-2|TRBV30|.
TGTGCCTGGAGTGTACTACAGGACGCGAACACCGGGGAGCTGTTTTTT
CAWSVLQDANTGELFF
>.|TRBJ1-4|TRBV7-9|.
TGTGCCAGCAGCTTAGCGGCGGGGGGCAATGAAAAACTGTTTTTT
CASSLAAGGNEKLFF
>.|TRBJ2-3|TRBV11-2|.
TGTGCCAGCAGCTTAGTACAGGGCACAGATACGCAGTATTTT
CASSLVQGTDTQYF
>.|TRBJ1-1|TRBV5-4|TRBD1
TGTGCCAGCAGCTCCCCGACAGGGGCGGATGAAGCTTTCTTT
CASSSPTGADEAFF
>.|TRBJ2-7|TRBV29-1|TRBD2
TGCAGCGTCCCCATAGCGGGAAACGAGCAGTACTTC
CSVPIAGNEQYF
>.|TRBJ2-7|TRBV5-1|.
TGCGCCAGCAGCTTCAAAGCGGGCGACGCCTACGAGCAGTACTTC
CASSFKAGDAYEQYF
>few|TRBJ1-4|TRBV5-1|TRBD1
TGCGCCAGCAGCTTGGATGGGACAGGGGGCGCCGATGAAAAACTGTTTTTT
CASSLDGTGGADEKLFF
>.|TRBJ2-3|TRBV7-2|TRBD2
TGTGCCAGCAGTCAAAGGGGCGGGAGGATGACAGATACGCAGTATTTT
CASSQRGGRMTDTQYF
>.|TRBJ2-1|TRBV5-1|.
TGCGCCAGCAGCGCCCGACAGGACATGAAGGGGAATGAGCAGTTCTTC
CASSARQDMKGNEQFF
>.|TRBJ1-1|TRBV9|TRBD1
TGTGCCAGCAGCGTAGGAGGGACAGGGGACACTGAAGCTTTCTTT
CASSVGGTGDTEAFF
>once|TRBJ1-5|TRBV14|.
TGTGCCAGCAGCCAAGGGGCAGACCAGCCCCAGCATTTT
CASSQGADQPQHF
>.|TRBJ2-7|TRBV11-2|.
TGTGCCAGCAGCTTTGGGGGGGCGGGAGAGCAGTACTTC
CASSFGGAGEQYF
>.|TRBJ1-1|TRBV9|.
TGTGCCAGCAGCGTAGGCCTCGGGAACACTGAAGCTTTCTTT
CASSVGLGNTEAFF
>.|TRBJ2-7|TRBV7-6|TRBD1
TGTGCCAGCAGCTTAGTCAGCGTGGGGACAGGGACCTCCTACGAGCAGTACTTC
CASSLVSVGTGTSYEQYF
>.|TRBJ2-7|TRBV29-1|TRBD2
TGCAGCGTTGTAGGACTAGTCCCTGGCGAGCAGTACTTC
CSVVGLVPGEQYF
>.|TRBJ1-1|TRBV18|.
TGTGCCAGCTCCTACTACGGATGGACTGAAGCTTTCTTT
CASSYYGWTEAFF
>.|TRBJ1-1|TRBV5-1|.
TGCGCCAGCAGCTTGACAGGGACTGAAGCTTTCTTT
CASSLTGTEAFF
>.|TRBJ2-3|TRBV6-5|.
TGTGCCAGCAGGGGCCGCACAGATACGCAGTATTTT
CASRGRTDTQYF
>.|TRBJ2-7|TRBV18|TRBD2
TGTGCCAGCTCACCACCATCCCGGACTAGTCTAAACGAGCAGTACTTC
CASSPPSRTSLNEQYF
>.|TRBJ1-1|TRBV7-3|.
TGTGCCAGCAGCCTTACGCCTGACAGGTCTACTGAAGCTTTCTTT
CASSLTPDRSTEAFF
>once|TRBJ1-5|TRBV4-3|.
TGCGCCAGCAGCCAAGAAGCTTCGACAGGTAGCAATCAGCCCCAGCATTTT
CASSQEASTGSNQPQHF
>once|TRBJ1-1|TRBV18|TRBD1
TGTGCCAGCTCACCACGACAGGGGGTGGGGACTGAAGCTTTCTTT
CASSPRQGVGTEAFF
>.|TRBJ2-2|TRBV5-6|TRBD1
TGTGCCAGCCGCCAATTAGGCGCAGGGGGCGCGAACACCGGGGAGCTGTTTTTT
CASRQLGAGGANTGELFF
>once|TRBJ1-5|TRBV6-1|TRBD1
TGTGCCAGCAGTGTGACAGGGATCTATAGCAATCAGCCCCAGCATTTT
CASSVTGIYSNQPQHF
>.|TRBJ1-6|TRBV6-5|.
TGTGCCAGCAGTTACTCGACGGGTCTTAATAATTCACCCCTCCACTTT
CASSYSTGLNNSPLHF
>.|TRBJ2-1|TRBV10-3|TRBD2
TGTGCCATCGCCCCCCACGGACTAGCGAGTTCCTACAATGAGCAGTTCTTC
CAIAPHGLASSYNEQFF
>once|TRBJ2-5|TRBV7-3|.
TGTGCCAGCAGCTTAGGCAGGGCCCCAGAGACCCAGTACTTC
CASSLGRAPETQYF
>.|TRBJ2-3|TRBV7-2|TRBD2
TGTGCCAGCAGCTCCTCCGCACTAGCGGGGGGGACAGATACGCAGTATTTT
CASSSSALAGGTDTQYF
>.|TRBJ1-2|TRBV7-9|.
TGTTCCAGCAGCTTAGCGCATCTCAGCTATGGCTACACCTTC
CSSSLAHLSYGYTF
>.|TRBJ1-1|TRBV27|TRBD1
TGTGCCAGCAGTTTAGGGACAGGCGGAACTGAAGCTTTCTTT
CASSLGTGGTEAFF
>.|TRBJ1-5|TRBV2|TRBD1
TGTGCCAGCGGACAGGGAATTACACCCCAGCATTTT
CASGQGITPQHF
>.|TRBJ2-1|TRBV27|TRBD2
TGTGCCAGCAGTTTACGACTAGCGGGAGGTTCCTACAATGAGCAGTTCTTC
CASSLRLAGGSYNEQFF
>.|TRBJ1-4|TRBV6-6|TRBD1
TGTGCCAGCAGTTACTCTGGGACAGTTAACGAAAAACTGTTTTTT
CASSYSGTVNEKLFF
>.|TRBJ2-7|TRBV6-1|.
TGTGCCAGCAGTGAGGTTGGCGGAACCGAGCAGTACTTC
CASSEVGGTEQYF
>.|TRBJ2-5|TRBV27|TRBD1
TGTGCCAGCAGTTTTGGCCAGGGGGCAGAAGAGACCCAGTACTTC
CASSFGQGAEETQYF
>.|TRBJ2-7|TRBV19|TRBD2
TGTGCCAGTAGTATAGTTGCGGGGGGCGCCTACGAGCAGTACTTC
CASSIVAGGAYEQYF